The T cell receptor beta chain under discussion was sequenced for a study of T cells expressing NK-cell markers. For each CDR3 protein, TCRdb gives one entry from its re-call of the 5' RACE reads, without DNA. The sample table includes some 440,000 distinct CDR3 sequences. The CDR3 sequence is 13 residues long. CDR1 is SGHKS and CDR2 is YYEKEE in the germline V gene (reference sequence). Sequenced sample: blood T cells: a sorted CD56 or NKG2C T cell subset, CD4+ or CD8+ T cells, or bulk PBMC T cells (not recorded which). The chain combines TRBV5-5 with TRBJ1-2; without DNA, the TCRdb call of TRBD1 cannot be checked. The clonotype was recovered from a woman between 50 and 59 years old in good health. The CDR3 protein is CASRTTGLGGYTF.